This T cell receptor (beta chain) was found in a study of blood T cell repertoires in COVID-19. Study overall: Researchers got acute and convalescent COVID-19 samples from the United States, Italy and Spain. PBMCs, B-cell-depleted T cells, or T cells provided the cDNA or gDNA that made up the material.

The CDR3 has 13 residues. Germline trimming cut 4 bases from V and 9 bases from J; bases unmatched to any gene: 8. Germline CDR1 is MGHRA and CDR2 is YSYEKL. Authors' data handling: Using reference gene primer amplification, nucleated cell counts were estimated. Produced via immunoSEQ multiplex PCR; TCRdb's table is partial and in-frame only. Clone size and the V and J calls come from that table; the DNA yielded D and trimming. The sample has 250,000 or so clones, roughly 86% seen once; the top ten hold just under 9%. The sequence came from a man aged 35 to 55 with active or convalescent COVID-19. The chain joins TRBV4-1 to TRBJ2-7, with TRBD1 identical over 8 bases. Sequencing used peripheral blood. CDR3 loop: CASSPQGAPGQYF. CDR3 DNA: TGCGCCAGCAGCCCCCAGGGGGCGCCGGGGCAGTACTTC.